The 4 T cell receptor beta chains reported below all come from one sample, sequenced in a study of T cell clones after liver transplantation. Sequenced by immunoSEQ multiplex PCR; TCRdb stores in-frame clones only, minus some. The data hold approximately 100,000 clones, with around 83% observed a single time. The sample consisted of CD4+ T cells from blood, taken before liver transplant. The receptor set was obtained from a human donor who received a liver transplant.

The chain carries TRBV11-2 and TRBJ1-2, with 7 bases aligning to TRBD1. Germline assignment: CDR1 SGHAT and CDR2 FQNNGV. The CDR3 contains 17 residues. The ends lost 0 bases at V and 5 bases at J; junction bases unmatched: 12. Here the CDR3 reads CASSLDRGRGRIYGYTF. The CDR3 DNA is TGTGCCAGCAGCTTAGATCGGGGTAGGGGGCGGATATATGGCTACACCTTC.

The chain joins TRBV7-7 to TRBJ2-1; D ambiguous. CDR3 size: 14 residues. Germline V gives CDR1 SSHAT, CDR2 FNYEAQ (reference sequence). Trimming took off 1 base at V and 8 bases at J, with 12 bases between the two ends. In DNA, the CDR3 is TGTGCCAGCAGCTTAGAGGGCACGGCCGATGAGCAGTTCTTC. Translation: CASSLEGTADEQFF.

V gene TRBV4-1 combines with J gene TRBJ2-2; D is unclear. Germline-derived CDR1 and CDR2 are MGHRA and YSYEKL. The V and J ends lost 1 base and 6 bases respectively, with 12 bases between them. The CDR3 is 15 amino acids. The CDR3 sequence: CASSQVEVWSGELFF. The CDR3 DNA sequence: TGCGCCAGCAGCCAAGTTGAGGTGTGGTCCGGGGAGCTGTTTTTT.

This chain links TRBV19 with TRBJ1-3, with D perhaps TRBD1 (6 bases). Germline loops: CDR1 LNHDA, CDR2 SQIVND (reference sequence). The CDR3 is 16 residues long. The V end was cut by 7 bases, the J end by 2 bases, with 18 bases between. The CDR3 nucleotides are TGTGCCAGTATCACGCAAACAGGGAGAGCTGGAAACACCATATATTTT. This gives the protein CASITQTGRAGNTIYF.